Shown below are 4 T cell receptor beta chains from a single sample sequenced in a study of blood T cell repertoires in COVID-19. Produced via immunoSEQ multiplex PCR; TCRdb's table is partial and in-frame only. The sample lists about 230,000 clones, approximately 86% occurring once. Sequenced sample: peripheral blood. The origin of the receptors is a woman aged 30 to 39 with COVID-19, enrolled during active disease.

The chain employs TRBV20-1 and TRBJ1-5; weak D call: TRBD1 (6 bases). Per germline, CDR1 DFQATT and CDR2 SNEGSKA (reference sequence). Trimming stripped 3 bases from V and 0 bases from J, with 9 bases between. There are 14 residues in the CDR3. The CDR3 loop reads CSASRGNSNQPQHF. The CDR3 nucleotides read TGCAGTGCTAGTAGGGGGAATAGCAATCAGCCCCAGCATTTT.

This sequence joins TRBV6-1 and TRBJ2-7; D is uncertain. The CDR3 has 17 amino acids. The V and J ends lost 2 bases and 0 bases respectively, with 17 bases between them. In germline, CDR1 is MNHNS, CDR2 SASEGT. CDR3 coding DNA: TGTGCCAGCAGTGAAAACCCCAACAGAGAGAGCTCCTACGAGCAGTACTTC. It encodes CASSENPNRESSYEQYF.

DNA for the CDR3: TGTGCCAGCGGGGGGGGCTCAAACACCGGGGAGCTGTTTTTT. It translates to CASGGGSNTGELFF. The V call is TRBV27, the J call TRBJ2-2, with D possibly matching TRBD2 (7 bases). Between the trimmed V and J ends, which lost 8 bases and 2 bases, there was a span of 12 bases. This CDR3 region has 14 residues. CDR1 is MNHEY and CDR2 is SMNVEV in the germline V gene (reference sequence).

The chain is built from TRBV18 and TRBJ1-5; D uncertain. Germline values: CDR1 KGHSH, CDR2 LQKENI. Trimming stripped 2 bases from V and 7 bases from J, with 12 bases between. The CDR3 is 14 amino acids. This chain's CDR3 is CASSPGQKYQPQHF. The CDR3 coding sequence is TGTGCCAGCTCACCAGGGCAGAAGTACCAGCCCCAGCATTTT. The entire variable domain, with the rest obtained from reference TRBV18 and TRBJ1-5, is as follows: NAGVMQNPRHLVRRRGQEARLRCSPMKGHSHVYWYRQLPEEGLKFMVYLQKENIIDESGMPKERFSAEFPKEGPSILRIQQVVRGDSAAYFCASSPGQKYQPQHFGDGTRLSIL.